These 32 T cell receptor beta chains share one sample of origin, sequenced in a study of CD8+CD57+ T cells in acquired aplastic anemia. Genomic DNA, the template, was used for profiling of the TCR beta VDJ and CDR3. MiXCR, applied by TCRdb to the reads, yields one record per CDR3 protein. The table has 170,000 or so distinct CDR3 sequences, about 50% seen once. By flow cytometry, patients selected for sequencing had shown an expansion of CD8+CD57+ cells. The sequenced sample was sorted CD4+, CD8+, or CD8+CD57+ T cells (not recorded which) from PBMCs. The receptors here all came from a human donor with aplastic anemia.

The V and J genes are TRBV4-1 and TRBJ1-4; D remains unclear. The CDR3 covers 12 residues. In germline, CDR1 is MGHRA, CDR2 YSYEKL. Trimming removed 3 bases at V and 8 bases at J, with 7 bases between. The CDR3 DNA reads TGCGCCAGCAGCCATTTGGGAGAAAAACTGTTTTTT. It encodes CASSHLGEKLFF.

This clonotype was seen at least ten times. The genes are TRBV7-9 and TRBJ2-3, with 10 bases aligning to TRBD2. This CDR3 has 16 amino acids. Germline V lookup: CDR1 SEHNR, CDR2 FQNEAQ (reference sequence). The trim removed 5 bases at V and 4 bases at J, leaving 9 bases unmatched. This CDR3 reads CASSLNLAGEADTQYF. CDR3 nucleotide sequence: TGTGCCAGCAGCCTTAATCTAGCGGGAGAAGCAGATACGCAGTATTTT. Full variable domain (outside the CDR3, taken from reference TRBV7-9 and TRBJ2-3): DTGVSQNPRHKITKRGQNVTFRCDPISEHNRLYWYRQTLGQGPEFLTYFQNEAQLEKSRLLSDRFSAERPKGSFSTLEIQRTEQGDSAMYLCASSLNLAGEADTQYFGPGTRLTVL.

This clonotype was seen once. J is TRBJ1-6 and V is TRBV7-6; D remains unclear. Germline CDR1 is SGHVS and CDR2 is FNYEAQ. V lost 5 bases and J 10 bases, leaving 15 bases between the germline ends. CDR3 length: 14 amino acids. The chain's CDR3 is CASSRPRPKSPLHF. In nucleotides, the CDR3 is TGTGCCAGCAGCCGACCCCGCCCTAAGTCACCCCTCCACTTT.

V and J are TRBV20-1 and TRBJ2-3, with 9 bases lining up with TRBD2. Germline CDR1 DFQATT, CDR2 SNEGSKA (reference sequence). The V segment lost 3 bases and the J segment 3 bases; nucleotides outside the gene matches: 13. The CDR3 is made up of 17 amino acids. CDR3 sequence reads: CSARTGAAGGPTDTQYF. The CDR3 bases are TGCAGTGCTAGGACAGGAGCGGCGGGAGGGCCAACAGATACGCAGTATTTT.

The chain links TRBV24-1 to TRBJ1-5, with 7 bases lining up with TRBD1. The CDR3 covers 13 residues. CDR1 is KGHDR and CDR2 is SFDVKD in the germline V gene. Losses at the gene ends were 4 bases for V and 5 bases for J; bases not matched to a gene: 1. CDR3: CATSDRGYQPQHF. The CDR3 DNA sequence: TGTGCCACCAGTGACAGGGGGTATCAGCCCCAGCATTTT.

This clonotype was picked up many times. The gene calls are TRBV9 and TRBJ2-7, with 7 bases identical to TRBD2. The CDR3 has 13 residues. Germline trimming cut 5 bases from V and 3 bases from J; bases unmatched to any gene: 5. Germline V gene data show CDR1 as SGDLS and CDR2 as YYNGEE. The CDR3 sequence is CASSTGLNYEQYF. In DNA, the CDR3 is TGTGCCAGCAGTACGGGACTAAACTACGAGCAGTACTTC.

The gene calls are TRBV10-3 and TRBJ2-3; D is unclear. This CDR3 has 12 residues. Trimming removed 9 bases at V and 2 bases at J, with 9 bases between. The germline gives CDR1 ENHRY, CDR2 SYGVKD. This chain's CDR3 is CAIGDSTDTQYF. The CDR3 nucleotides read TGTGCCATTGGGGATTCCACAGATACGCAGTATTTT.

This clonotype was detected many times. The rearrangement links TRBV11-3 to TRBJ2-5; D gene unclear. Looked up from germline, CDR1 is SGHNT and CDR2 is YENEEA. This CDR3 is 14 amino acids long. The V end was cut by 6 bases, the J end by 2 bases, with 13 bases between. The CDR3 sequence is CASRPRWGQETQYF. The CDR3 nucleotides read TGTGCCAGCAGACCTCGTTGGGGTCAAGAGACCCAGTACTTC.

This clonotype has just a few counts. An end of the junction differs from the germline gene, which may be a read error. The J gene is TRBJ1-2, the V gene TRBV12-3 or TRBV12-4; 11 bases align to TRBD1. The CDR3 spans 15 residues. The CDR3 DNA is TGTGCCTGCAGTCTCCTGGACAGGGGGCCAGGTGGCTACACCTTC. Encoded protein: CACSLLDRGPGGYTF.

This clonotype was observed a handful of times. A much larger clone differs by one base, so this may be a read error. The genes are TRBV20-1 and TRBJ2-7; 9 bases align to TRBD1. Trimming took 1 base from V and 5 from J; bases not matched to a gene: 12. Germline V gives CDR1 DFQATT, CDR2 SNEGSKA (reference sequence). This CDR3 spans 16 amino acids. The CDR3 nucleotides read TGCAGTGCTAGAGCCCCCGGGGACAGGGCCTACAACGAGCAGTACTTC. Its protein is CSARAPGDRAYNEQYF.

V is TRBV29-1 and J is TRBJ1-1; possible D gene TRBD1, 6 bases. The CDR3 has 11 residues. Germline CDR1 reads SQVTM; CDR2 reads ANQGSEA. The ends were cut back, 7 bases at V and 5 bases at J, with 11 bases in the middle. The CDR3 protein is CSALGGTEAFF. CDR3 in DNA: TGCAGCGCACTAGGGGGGACTGAAGCTTTCTTT.

V gene TRBV10-3 combines with J gene TRBJ1-2; 8 bases line up with TRBD1. The CDR3 has 17 amino acids. Germline lookup yields CDR1 ENHRY and CDR2 SYGVKD. The junction had 8 bases not matched to a gene; V was cut back by 2 bases and J by 0 bases. The chain's CDR3 is CAISEGRGLRANYGYTF. The DNA of the CDR3 is TGTGCCATCAGTGAGGGCAGGGGGCTTCGAGCTAACTATGGCTACACCTTC.

The chain links TRBV9 to TRBJ1-6; 7 bases are shared with TRBD1. This CDR3 contains 14 residues. Germline CDR1 and CDR2: SGDLS and YYNGEE. V lost 4 bases and J lost 7; bases outside the gene matches: 5. CDR3 nucleotide sequence: TGTGCCAGCAGCCTTCAGACAGGGAATTCACCCCTCCACTTT. Protein: CASSLQTGNSPLHF.

The genes are TRBV7-9 and TRBJ1-1; D gene ambiguous. The CDR3 totals 13 residues. V lost 3 bases and J 4 bases, leaving 9 bases between the germline ends. From germline, CDR1 is SEHNR and CDR2 FQNEAQ (reference sequence). The CDR3 protein is CASSFGSFTEAFF. In nucleotides, the CDR3 is TGTGCCAGCAGCTTCGGTAGCTTCACTGAAGCTTTCTTT. The full variable domain, its missing parts supplied by reference TRBV7-9 and TRBJ1-1, is DTGVSQNPRHKITKRGQNVTFRCDPISEHNRLYWYRQTLGQGPEFLTYFQNEAQLEKSRLLSDRFSAERPKGSFSTLEIQRTEQGDSAMYLCASSFGSFTEAFFGQGTRLTVV.

This clonotype occurred many times. The V gene is TRBV7-9, the J gene TRBJ1-1; D call uncertain. Trimming pared 5 bases from V and 6 bases from J, leaving 25 bases between. Looked up from germline, CDR1 is SEHNR and CDR2 is FQNEAQ (reference sequence). The CDR3 length is 17 residues. CDR3 in DNA: TGTGCCAGCAGCCCCCGGGGAGGGCCTACTCGGGCGGCTGAAGCTTTCTTT. Residues: CASSPRGGPTRAAEAFF.

This clonotype was recorded at least ten times. This chain links TRBV13 with TRBJ2-7, with D possibly TRBD1 on 5 matching bases. V was pared by 0 bases and J by 2 bases, with 11 bases between. The V gene's germline CDR1 is PRHDT and CDR2 FYEKMQ (reference sequence). The CDR3 sequence is 15 residues long. The CDR3 spells CASSLGRANPYEQYF. CDR3 bases: TGTGCCAGCAGCTTAGGCAGGGCAAATCCCTACGAGCAGTACTTC.

The J gene is TRBJ1-1, the V gene TRBV10-3; TRBD1 is a possible D gene (5 bases). The germline gives CDR1 ENHRY, CDR2 SYGVKD. This CDR3 comprises 13 residues. The V gene lost 6 bases and the J gene lost 0 bases, with 8 bases spanning the gap. CDR3 amino acids: CAIRSQVNTEAFF. In DNA, the CDR3 is TGTGCCATCAGATCACAGGTGAACACTGAAGCTTTCTTT.

A few counts support this clonotype. This chain uses TRBV30 with TRBJ2-1; 11 positions match TRBD2. In germline, CDR1 is GTSNPN, CDR2 SVGIG (reference sequence). This CDR3 comprises 13 residues. The junction had 6 bases not matched to a gene; V was cut back by 5 bases and J by 9 bases. The CDR3 DNA follows: TGTGCCTGGGTAGCGGGAGGGCTTGGTGAGCAGTTCTTC. It codes for CAWVAGGLGEQFF.

This clonotype has more than one count but fewer than ten. The chain links TRBV30 to TRBJ2-7; 7 bases agree with TRBD2. The CDR3 runs 14 residues. V lost 8 bases, J lost 4 bases, and 14 bases stayed unmatched. Germline V lookup: CDR1 GTSNPN, CDR2 SVGIG (reference sequence). The DNA for the CDR3 is TGTGCCCGCTCGCGCGGGAGTCTAGGGTACGAGCAGTACTTC. Amino acid sequence: CARSRGSLGYEQYF. Full variable domain (rest looked up from reference TRBV30 and TRBJ2-7): SQTIHQWPATLVQPVGSPLSLECTVEGTSNPNLYWYRQAAGRGLQLLFYSVGIGQISSEVPQNLSASRPQDRQFILSSKKLLLSDSGFYLCARSRGSLGYEQYFGPGTRLTVT.

This clonotype came up many times. The rearrangement links TRBV12-3 or TRBV12-4 to TRBJ2-2; 7 bases align to TRBD1. CDR3 length: 15 amino acids. The trim removed 7 bases at V and 2 bases at J, leaving 7 bases unmatched. CDR3 coding DNA: TGTGCCAGCACCCTACAGGGGCCCAACACCGGGGAGCTGTTTTTT. This encodes CASTLQGPNTGELFF.

The chain employs TRBV29-1 and TRBJ2-3; 12 bases are a match to TRBD2. The CDR3 is 19 residues long. Germline V gene data show CDR1 as SQVTM and CDR2 as ANQGSEA. With V trimmed by 6 bases and J by 0 bases, 16 bases remained unmatched. The CDR3 DNA follows: TGCAGCGTATTAGGACTAGCGGGACTCCGGGCGAAAAGCACAGATACGCAGTATTTT. Protein: CSVLGLAGLRAKSTDTQYF.

This chain uses TRBV20-1 with TRBJ1-6; TRBD1 matches at 8 bases. CDR1 is DFQATT, CDR2 SNEGSKA, per germline (reference sequence). The CDR3 covers 14 residues. V lost 4 bases to trimming and J lost 7 bases; unmatched junction nucleotides: 6. The CDR3 is CSATGGAGNSPLHF. For the CDR3, the DNA is TGCAGTGCTACAGGGGGCGCTGGAAATTCACCCCTCCACTTT.

This clonotype has a handful of counts. This chain links TRBV6-1 with TRBJ2-7, with a weak D call TRBD2 (6 bases). Looked up from germline, CDR1 is MNHNS and CDR2 is SASEGT. There are 15 residues in the CDR3. Trimming pared 0 bases from V and 0 bases from J, leaving 9 bases between. As DNA, the CDR3 is TGTGCCAGCAGTGAAGCGGGAGGTAGCTCCTACGAGCAGTACTTC. This translates into CASSEAGGSSYEQYF.

The chain uses TRBV10-3 and TRBJ1-5; D unresolved. V gave up 10 bases and J gave up 4 bases, with 14 bases separating them. Germline V gene sequence: CDR1 ENHRY, CDR2 SYGVKD. There are 13 residues in the CDR3. The CDR3 DNA reads TGTGCCACCAGGCCCGGAGTAAATCAGCCCCAGCATTTT. Its protein product is CATRPGVNQPQHF.

The V and J genes are TRBV20-1 and TRBJ1-2, with a weak D call TRBD1 (5 bases). Germline CDR1 and CDR2: DFQATT and SNEGSKA (reference sequence). The CDR3 has 11 amino acids. V gave up 6 bases and J gave up 3 bases, with 8 bases separating them. CDR3 loop: CSAPGYYGYTF. The CDR3 nucleotides read TGCAGTGCCCCAGGGTACTATGGCTACACCTTC.

This chain's CDR3 is CSAEAGTSGNSPLHF. The CDR3 DNA reads as TGCAGTGCTGAGGCCGGGACCTCGGGGAATTCACCCCTCCACTTT. The V and J genes are TRBV20-1 and TRBJ1-6; D might be TRBD1 (5 bases). This CDR3 contains 15 residues. Looked up from germline, CDR1 is DFQATT and CDR2 is SNEGSKA (reference sequence). V was shortened by 5 bases and J by 7 bases, with 18 bases between the two germline ends.

CDR3 in DNA: TGTGCCACCAGCAGAAGTGCACCTGAAGCTTTCTTT. Its translation is CATSRSAPEAFF. The genes are TRBV15 and TRBJ1-1, with D hard to call. The V and J ends lost 2 bases and 6 bases respectively, with 7 bases between them. Germline V gene lookup returns CDR1 LNHNV and CDR2 YYDKDF (reference sequence). The CDR3 spans 12 residues.

This clonotype was seen repeatedly, ten times or more. V usage is TRBV6-5 and J usage is TRBJ2-5, with a weak D call TRBD1 (6 bases). Germline V gene lookup returns CDR1 MNHEY and CDR2 SVGAGI. CDR3 size: 15 residues. Trimming removed 6 bases at V and 5 bases at J, with 19 bases between. The CDR3 DNA is TGTGCCAGCAGACCTGACAGGTGGTTGGTGGAGACCCAGTACTTC. It is translated as CASRPDRWLVETQYF.

This clonotype is a singleton in its sample. V usage is TRBV19 and J usage is TRBJ2-1, with 11 positions matching TRBD2. Germline V gives CDR1 LNHDA, CDR2 SQIVND (reference sequence). The J segment lost 13 bases and the V segment lost 5 bases, leaving 22 bases of the junction unmatched. This CDR3 comprises 18 residues. The CDR3 loop reads CASSPGLAGLLPTEAQFF. CDR3 in DNA: TGTGCCAGTAGTCCCGGACTAGCGGGCCTCCTTCCTACAGAGGCTCAGTTCTTC.

The gene calls are TRBV2 and TRBJ2-2; D unresolved. The CDR3 has 15 amino acids. Germline CDR1 SNHLY, CDR2 FYNNEI. The germline V and J ends were trimmed by 5 bases and 4 bases, with 14 bases remaining between them. CDR3: CASSYSFSGTGELFF. The CDR3 region has the DNA TGTGCCAGCAGTTACTCCTTTTCGGGCACCGGGGAGCTGTTTTTT.

This clonotype was seen repeatedly, ten times or more. The V call is TRBV29-1, the J call TRBJ1-1; D is undetermined. Germline-derived CDR1 and CDR2 are SQVTM and ANQGSEA. The CDR3 extends over 14 amino acids. Trimming removed 1 base at V and 0 bases at J, with 9 bases between. CDR3 sequence (DNA): TGCAGCGTTGAAGGCGTCAGGATGAACACTGAAGCTTTCTTT. Protein: CSVEGVRMNTEAFF. Complete variable domain (other parts from reference TRBV29-1 and TRBJ1-1): SAVISQKPSRDICQRGTSLTIQCQVDSQVTMMFWYRQQPGQSLTLIATANQGSEATYESGFVIDKFPISRPNLTFSTLTVSNMSPEDSSIYLCSVEGVRMNTEAFFGQGTRLTVV.

This clonotype was seen at least ten times. The junction departs from germline at one end; a sequencing error may be responsible. The chain uses TRBV4-1 and TRBJ1-1; D perhaps matches TRBD1 (5 bases). This CDR3 has 14 amino acids. Germline V gene data show CDR1 as MGHRA and CDR2 as YSYEKL. The CDR3 here is CASSKETANTEAFF. The CDR3 DNA reads TGCGCCAGCAGCAAAGAGACAGCCAACACTGAAGCTTTCTTT.